The 9 T cell receptor beta chains in this list originate from one sample, sequenced in a study of control samples from healthy donors and cancer patients. Libraries were prepared by immunoSEQ multiplex PCR; TCRdb keeps only in-frame clonotypes and omits some of them. The sample has 140,000 or so clones; about 95% are singletons. Sequencing input: PBMCs. Receptor source: a man between 60 and 75 years old with colorectal cancer.

The chain recombines TRBV6-5 with TRBJ1-2; D is ambiguous. The CDR3 runs to 12 residues. V was pared by 9 bases and J by 4 bases, with 12 bases between. Germline V gives CDR1 MNHEY, CDR2 SVGAGI. The CDR3 loop is CAREFASYGYTF. CDR3 in DNA: TGTGCCAGAGAATTCGCCAGCTATGGCTACACCTTC.

The rearrangement joins TRBV5-1 to TRBJ2-5; 10 bases map to TRBD2. The germline V gene has CDR1 SGHRS and CDR2 YFSETQ. J lost 0 bases, V lost 5 bases, and 7 bases had no gene match. CDR3 length: 16 amino acids. Here the CDR3 reads CASRLNSGGYQETQYF. The CDR3 DNA sequence: TGCGCCAGCAGACTGAATAGCGGGGGGTACCAAGAGACCCAGTACTTC. The whole variable domain, remainder taken from reference TRBV5-1 and TRBJ2-5, is KAGVTQTPRYLIKTRGQQVTLSCSPISGHRSVSWYQQTPGQGLQFLFEYFSETQRNKGNFPGRFSGRQFSNSRSEMNVSTLELGDSALYLCASRLNSGGYQETQYFGPGTRLLVL.

The chain has TRBV10-3 and TRBJ1-4; tentatively, D is TRBD1 (6 bases). Looked up from germline, CDR1 is ENHRY and CDR2 is SYGVKD. V shed 5 bases and J shed 4 bases, with 17 bases lying between them. The CDR3 runs 16 residues. CDR3 bases: TGTGCCATCAGTAGCGGACAGAGCCTTTATAATGAAAAACTGTTTTTT. Its translation: CAISSGQSLYNEKLFF.

Comment on this clone: At one boundary the junction diverges from the germline segment, which might be a read error. This chain uses TRBV7-2 with TRBJ2-7; D is possibly TRBD1 (6 bases). Per the germline V gene, CDR1 is SGHTA and CDR2 is FQGNSA. There are 13 residues in the CDR3. The CDR3 loop is CASSLQTQGRLNF. CDR3 DNA: TGTGCCAGCAGCCTCCAGACCCAGGGGCGCCTGAACTTC.

The chain links TRBV3-1 (or the pseudogene TRBV3-2) to TRBJ2-1; 12 bases are shared with TRBD2. The germline V gene has CDR1 LGHDT and CDR2 YNNKEL (reference sequence). Unmatched junction bases numbered 8, after V lost 6 bases and J lost 8 bases. The length of the CDR3 is 15 residues. In DNA, the CDR3 is TGTGCCAGCAGTCCTTCTAGCGGGGGGGCCTATGAGCAGTTCTTC. As protein: CASSPSSGGAYEQFF.

The gene calls are TRBV10-3 and TRBJ1-2; a weak D match, TRBD1 (5 bases). Germline V CDR1 and CDR2: ENHRY, SYGVKD. The length of the CDR3 is 13 residues. V dropped 3 bases and J dropped 7 bases, with 12 bases sitting between them. In DNA, the CDR3 is TGTGCCATCAGTGACGGACATGTGGTTGGCTACACCTTC. This gives the protein CAISDGHVVGYTF.

The rearrangement joins TRBV6-5 to TRBJ1-2; the D gene is possibly TRBD1 (5 bases). Per the germline V gene, CDR1 is MNHEY and CDR2 is SVGAGI. CDR3 size: 14 residues. The ends were cut back, 0 bases at V and 5 bases at J, with 10 bases in the middle. In nucleotides, the CDR3 is TGTGCCAGCAGTTACTCGCGGGAGGGGTATGGCTACACCTTC. Its translation is CASSYSREGYGYTF.

This clone has only one observation. The J gene is TRBJ1-2, the V gene TRBV5-1, with TRBD1 matching 8 bases. Germline values: CDR1 SGHRS, CDR2 YFSETQ. This CDR3 has 15 residues. V shed 3 bases and J 0 bases; nucleotides not matched to a gene: 4. The CDR3 region is CASSSGTGSNYGYTF. CDR3 sequence (DNA): TGCGCCAGCAGCTCCGGGACAGGTTCTAACTATGGCTACACCTTC.

The chain carries TRBV6-1 and TRBJ1-6, with D possibly TRBD1 on 5 matching bases. The V and J ends lost 3 bases and 7 bases respectively, with 10 bases between them. CDR1 MNHNS and CDR2 SASEGT come from the germline V gene. The CDR3 is made up of 14 amino acids. The CDR3 nucleotides are TGTGCCAGCAGTGAGCGCAGGGCCAATTCACCCCTCCACTTT. Its protein is CASSERRANSPLHF.